The clone carrying this T cell receptor beta chain has only one observation. This record belongs to a study of OX40 agonist ivuxolimab in advanced cancers. Sequenced by immunoSEQ multiplex PCR; TCRdb stores in-frame clones only, minus some. In the table there are 75,000 to 100,000 clones, around 87% of which are singletons. Specimen: CD4+ or CD8+ T cells sorted from blood, collected in a trial of the OX40 agonist ivuxolimab. The clonotype originates from an adult with an advanced solid tumor such as melanoma, head and neck, liver or kidney cancer.

CDR3 protein: CASSRRQDNEQYF. CDR3 sequence (DNA): TGTGCCAGCAGCCGACGACAGGACAACGAGCAGTACTTC. The chain employs TRBV14 and TRBJ2-7; tentatively, D is TRBD1 (6 bases). Trimming took off 4 bases at V and 5 bases at J, with 12 bases between the two ends. CDR3 length: 13 amino acids. Germline CDR1 SGHDN, CDR2 FVKESK.